This is a list of T cell receptor beta chains from one sample in a study of T cells in Graves' hyperthyroidism and ophthalmopathy. TCRdb processed the multiplex PCR reads anew with MiXCR; each CDR3 protein has one entry. Of around 300,000 distinct CDR3 sequences listed, 13% were seen once; the top ten hold 7.8%. Sequencing input: blood. The source of these receptors is a woman aged 25 to 39 with Graves' hyperthyroidism that later progressed to Graves' ophthalmopathy. CDR3s include the opening cysteine and the closing phenylalanine or tryptophan. A D gene is named only where the DNA matches it firmly. The listing skips clone size in some rows; elsewhere it reads once, few, many or a size class.

j_gene | d_gene | v_gene | abundance | CDR3aa | CDR3nt
TRBJ1-5 | - | TRBV20-1 | many | CSVASTRGQPQHF | TGCAGTGTGGCGTCCACCCGGGGGCAGCCCCAGCATTTT
TRBJ2-1 | TRBD2 | TRBV2 | many | CASSGLPSGSGGEQFF | TGTGCCAGCAGTGGCCTACCATCTGGTAGCGGGGGTGAGCAGTTCTTC
TRBJ2-1 | - | TRBV3-1 | many | CASSHSDGNNEQFF | TGTGCCAGCAGCCATTCGGACGGGAACAATGAGCAGTTCTTC
TRBJ2-3 | - | TRBV6-1 | many | CASSEIPGDTQYF | TGTGCCAGCAGTGAAATCCCGGGGGATACGCAGTATTTT
TRBJ1-2 | - | TRBV28 | many | CASSSRPYGYTF | TGTGCCAGCAGCTCCCGCCCTTATGGCTACACCTTC
TRBJ2-3 | TRBD2 | TRBV7-2 | many | CASSVGWASGDGDTQYF | TGTGCCAGCAGCGTCGGGTGGGCTAGCGGGGATGGGGATACGCAGTATTTT
TRBJ2-5 | TRBD1 | TRBV5-5 | many | CASSFSQGETQYF | TGTGCCAGCAGCTTCTCACAGGGGGAGACCCAGTACTTC
TRBJ2-3 | - | TRBV27 | - | CASSFLPTISTDMQYF | TGTGCCAGCAGTTTTCTCCCCACAATAAGCACAGATATGCAGTATTTT
TRBJ2-7 | - | TRBV27 | many | CASSLSGSGSYEQYF | TGTGCCAGCAGTTTATCTGGCTCCGGATCCTACGAGCAGTACTTC
TRBJ2-1 | - | TRBV6-2/TRBV6-3 | few | CASTRTPNDEQFF | TGTGCCAGCACCCGGACGCCAAACGATGAGCAGTTCTTC
TRBJ2-2 | - | TRBV19 | - | CASNVVGGTGELFF | TGTGCCAGTAACGTGGTGGGTGGCACCGGGGAGCTGTTTTTT
TRBJ2-1 | - | TRBV9 | - | CASSVDGDEQFF | TGTGCCAGCAGCGTAGATGGGGATGAGCAGTTCTTC
TRBJ1-1 | - | TRBV7-8 | many | CASSLEGGTTEAFF | TGTGCCAGCAGCTTAGAGGGGGGGACCACTGAAGCTTTCTTT
TRBJ2-7 | TRBD2 | TRBV28 | many | CASSALAETSYEQYF | TGTGCCAGCAGTGCCCTAGCGGAAACCTCCTACGAGCAGTACTTC
TRBJ1-1 | - | TRBV20-1 | few | CSAGRDTEAFF | TGCAGTGCTGGACGGGACACTGAAGCTTTCTTT
TRBJ1-1 | TRBD1 | TRBV27 | - | CASSLGTGWNTEAFF | TGTGCCAGCAGTTTAGGGACAGGTTGGAACACTGAAGCTTTCTTT
TRBJ1-6 | - | TRBV7-2 | many | CASSWGLGSWNSPLHF | TGTGCCAGCAGCTGGGGACTGGGAAGTTGGAATTCACCCCTCCACTTT
TRBJ2-3 | - | TRBV24-1 | few | CATSYEGTDTQYF | TGTGCCACCAGTTATGAGGGAACAGATACGCAGTATTTT
TRBJ2-1 | TRBD2 | TRBV7-2 | many | CASSLAGTSEFF | TGTGCCAGCAGCTTAGCGGGGACTAGCGAGTTCTTC
TRBJ2-2 | - | TRBV6-2/TRBV6-3 | many | CATSEPGRGNTGELFF | TGTGCCACCTCGGAGCCGGGAAGAGGGAACACCGGGGAGCTGTTTTTT
TRBJ2-2 | - | TRBV7-9 | few | CASSSLGGHGAGELFF | TGTGCCAGCAGCTCTCTAGGGGGACACGGCGCCGGGGAGCTGTTTTTT
TRBJ2-2 | - | TRBV30 | many | CAWSVRRGVNTGELFF | TGTGCCTGGAGTGTACGGAGAGGAGTCAACACCGGGGAGCTGTTTTTT
TRBJ2-7 | - | TRBV2 | many | CASGPDYEQYF | TGTGCCAGCGGCCCAGATTACGAGCAGTACTTC
TRBJ2-3 | - | TRBV10-3 | many | CAISGRSNTQYF | TGTGCCATCAGTGGGAGGTCCAATACGCAGTATTTT
TRBJ2-3 | TRBD2 | TRBV9 | many | CASSVGLAGAGTDTQYF | TGTGCCAGCAGCGTAGGATTGGCGGGAGCCGGCACAGATACGCAGTATTTT
TRBJ1-5 | TRBD1 | TRBV7-9 | - | CASSPDRGLNQPQHF | TGTGCCAGCAGCCCAGACAGGGGCCTAAATCAGCCCCAGCATTTT
TRBJ2-1 | - | TRBV5-6 | many | CASSLDIFNEQFF | TGTGCCAGCAGCTTGGATATCTTCAATGAGCAGTTCTTC
TRBJ1-5 | TRBD1 | TRBV30 | many | CAWSQGAGPQHF | TGTGCCTGGAGTCAGGGGGCAGGGCCCCAGCATTTT
TRBJ2-1 | - | TRBV10-3 | many | CAISDRGETNEQFF | TGTGCCATCAGTGACAGGGGAGAGACCAATGAGCAGTTCTTC
TRBJ2-1 | - | TRBV28 | many | CASSPGKGNEQFF | TGTGCCAGCAGTCCAGGGAAAGGGAATGAGCAGTTCTTC
TRBJ2-1 | TRBD2 | TRBV18 | many | CASSGTSGFYNEQFF | TGTGCCAGCTCAGGGACTAGCGGGTTCTACAATGAGCAGTTCTTC
TRBJ2-1 | - | TRBV11-2 | many | CASSSPRSSYNEQFF | TGTGCCAGCAGCAGTCCACGGAGCTCCTACAATGAGCAGTTCTTC
TRBJ2-5 | TRBD2 | TRBV7-2 | many | CASSRSGGRETQYF | TGTGCCAGCAGCCGTTCGGGGGGGCGAGAGACCCAGTACTTC
TRBJ1-5 | - | TRBV4-3 | many | CASSLWVSQPQHF | TGCGCCAGCAGCCTGTGGGTGAGTCAGCCCCAGCATTTT
TRBJ2-6 | - | TRBV7-2 | few | CASSPIYGANVLTF | TGTGCCAGCAGCCCCATATATGGGGCCAACGTCCTGACTTTC
TRBJ1-2 | - | TRBV25-1 | many | CASSEFNGDALDSRNYGYTF | TGTGCCAGCAGTGAATTCAATGGGGATGCCCTGGACAGTCGAAACTATGGCTACACCTTC
TRBJ2-7 | TRBD2 | TRBV30 | - | CAWSSGWSQPYASSYEQYF | TGTGCCTGGTCTAGCGGGTGGTCTCAGCCCTACGCCAGCTCCTACGAGCAGTACTTC
TRBJ1-2 | - | TRBV20-1 | - | CSAGGVLWYGYTF | TGCAGTGCAGGGGGGGTGCTCTGGTATGGCTACACCTTC
TRBJ2-7 | - | TRBV5-4 | - | CASSLGGLTYEQYF | TGTGCCAGCAGCTTGGGCGGGCTTACCTACGAGCAGTACTTC
TRBJ2-1 | TRBD2 | TRBV7-2 | many | CASSRSLADNEQFF | TGTGCCAGCAGCCGGTCTCTAGCGGACAATGAGCAGTTCTTC
TRBJ1-2 | - | TRBV4-1 | - | CATSPTGTQTNYGYTF | TGCGCCACAAGCCCGACCGGGACGCAAACTAACTATGGCTACACCTTC
TRBJ1-1 | - | TRBV30 | many | CAWSARRDTEAFF | TGTGCCTGGAGTGCCAGGAGGGACACTGAAGCTTTCTTT
TRBJ2-7 | - | TRBV20-1 | many | CSAREAGFEQYF | TGCAGTGCTAGAGAGGCCGGATTCGAGCAGTACTTC
TRBJ2-7 | TRBD1 | TRBV12-3/TRBV12-4 | many | CASSSTGTGTYEQYF | TGTGCCAGCAGTAGTACCGGGACAGGGACCTACGAGCAGTACTTC
TRBJ2-4 | - | TRBV7-2 | many | CASRVSEGSKNIQYF | TGTGCCAGCAGGGTTTCGGAGGGGTCCAAAAACATTCAGTACTTC
TRBJ2-3 | TRBD2 | TRBV15 | few | CATGRDGGTTDTQYF | TGTGCCACCGGCAGAGACGGGGGGACCACAGATACGCAGTATTTT
TRBJ2-1 | TRBD1 | TRBV28 | many | CASSLEGQGVLEQFF | TGTGCCAGCAGTTTGGAAGGACAGGGGGTACTTGAGCAGTTCTTC
TRBJ2-7 | - | TRBV6-1 | many | CASSVYEQYF | TGTGCCAGCAGTGTGTACGAGCAGTACTTC
TRBJ2-5 | TRBD2 | TRBV20-1 | many | CSARDLEAGVSETQYF | TGCAGTGCTAGAGATCTTGAAGCGGGGGTCTCAGAGACCCAGTACTTC
TRBJ2-1 | TRBD2 | TRBV5-1 | many | CASNAGGLYNEQFF | TGCGCCAGCAATGCGGGAGGCCTCTACAATGAGCAGTTCTTC
TRBJ2-4 | - | TRBV29-1 | - | CSVITGIEDIQYF | TGCAGCGTGATCACAGGGATCGAGGACATTCAGTACTTC
TRBJ2-7 | TRBD2 | TRBV24-1 | many | CATSAGGSYEQYF | TGTGCCACCTCAGCGGGAGGGTCCTACGAGCAGTACTTC
TRBJ2-1 | - | TRBV7-2 | many | CASSPARYNEQFF | TGTGCCAGCAGTCCAGCCAGGTACAATGAGCAGTTCTTC
TRBJ1-5 | - | TRBV7-7 | few | CASSRSRGQPQHF | TGTGCTAGCAGCCGGAGCAGGGGCCAGCCCCAGCATTTT
TRBJ1-5 | - | TRBV20-1 | many | CSASNRDGNQPQHF | TGCAGTGCTAGTAACAGGGACGGAAATCAGCCCCAGCATTTT
TRBJ2-3 | - | TRBV4-2 | - | CASSQDAGSSTDTQYF | TGTGCCAGCAGCCAAGACGCCGGGAGTAGCACAGATACGCAGTATTTT
TRBJ2-5 | - | TRBV6-5 | few | CASSYNREQETQYF | TGTGCCAGCAGTTACAACCGGGAACAAGAGACCCAGTACTTC
TRBJ2-5 | - | TRBV7-8 | many | CASSQERGETQYF | TGTGCCAGCAGCCAGGAGAGAGGGGAGACCCAGTACTTC
TRBJ1-2 | TRBD1 | TRBV7-9 | many | CASSWPGQGIYGYTF | TGTGCCAGCAGCTGGCCGGGACAGGGGATCTATGGCTACACCTTC
TRBJ2-3 | - | TRBV20-1 | many | CSAEGVDTQYF | TGCAGTGCTGAGGGGGTAGATACGCAGTATTTT